This T cell receptor (beta chain) was recorded in a study of blood T cell repertoires in COVID-19. Across the study: Whether acute or convalescent, the COVID-19 samples came from the United States, Italy and Spain.

Germline V gene sequence: CDR1 LNHDA, CDR2 SQIVND (reference sequence). V was shortened by 3 bases and J by 1 base, with 5 bases between the two germline ends. This CDR3 is 13 amino acids long. The participants were between about 18 and 90 years old and came from 24 US areas. Membership in each cohort depended on participant-reported clinical history. The table lists this clone with a few counts. Per the study methods: Reference gene primer amplification gave nucleated cell count estimates. Method: immunoSEQ multiplex PCR; TCRdb's copy keeps in-frame clones and lacks some. Clone size and the V and J calls come from that table; the DNA yielded D and trimming. The sample shows around 320,000 clones, roughly 86% of them seen only once.

The specimen sequenced was PBMCs or T cells enriched from blood (not recorded which). The TCR sequence derives from a woman aged 50 to 60 who had been exposed to COVID-19. This chain connects TRBV19 to TRBJ2-3, with no clear D. The CDR3: CASSMARTDTQYF. The CDR3 DNA reads as TGTGCCAGTAGTATGGCTCGCACAGATACGCAGTATTTT.